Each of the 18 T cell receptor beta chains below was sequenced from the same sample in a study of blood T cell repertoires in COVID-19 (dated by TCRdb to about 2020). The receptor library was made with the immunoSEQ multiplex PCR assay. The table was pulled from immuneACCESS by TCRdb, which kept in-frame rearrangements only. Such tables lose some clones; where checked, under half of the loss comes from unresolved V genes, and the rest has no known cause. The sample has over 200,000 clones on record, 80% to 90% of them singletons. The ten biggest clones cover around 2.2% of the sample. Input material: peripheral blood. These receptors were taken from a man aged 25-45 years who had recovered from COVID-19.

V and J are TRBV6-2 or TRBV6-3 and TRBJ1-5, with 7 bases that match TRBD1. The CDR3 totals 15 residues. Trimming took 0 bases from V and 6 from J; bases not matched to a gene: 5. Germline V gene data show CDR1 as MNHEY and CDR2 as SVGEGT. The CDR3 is CASSYSAGGSQPQHF. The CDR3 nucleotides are TGTGCCAGCAGTTACTCGGCAGGGGGTTCTCAGCCCCAGCATTTT.

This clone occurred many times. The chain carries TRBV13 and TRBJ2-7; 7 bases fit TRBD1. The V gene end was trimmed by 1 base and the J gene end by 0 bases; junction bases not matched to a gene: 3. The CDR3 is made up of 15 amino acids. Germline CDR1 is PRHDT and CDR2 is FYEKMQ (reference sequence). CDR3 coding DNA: TGTGCCAGCAGCTTAGAAGGGACAGTCTCCTACGAGCAGTACTTC. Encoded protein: CASSLEGTVSYEQYF.

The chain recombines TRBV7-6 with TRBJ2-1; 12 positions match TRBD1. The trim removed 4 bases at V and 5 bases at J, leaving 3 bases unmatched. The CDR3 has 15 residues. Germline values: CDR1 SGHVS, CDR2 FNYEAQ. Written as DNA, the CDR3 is TGTGCCAGCAGCTCGGGGACAGGGGGCAACAATGAGCAGTTCTTC. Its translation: CASSSGTGGNNEQFF.

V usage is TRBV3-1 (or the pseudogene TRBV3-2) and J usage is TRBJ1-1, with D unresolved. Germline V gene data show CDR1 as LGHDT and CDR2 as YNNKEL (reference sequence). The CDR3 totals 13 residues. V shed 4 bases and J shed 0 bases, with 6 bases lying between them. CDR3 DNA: TGTGCCAGCAGCCCTAGCATGAACACTGAAGCTTTCTTT. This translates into CASSPSMNTEAFF.

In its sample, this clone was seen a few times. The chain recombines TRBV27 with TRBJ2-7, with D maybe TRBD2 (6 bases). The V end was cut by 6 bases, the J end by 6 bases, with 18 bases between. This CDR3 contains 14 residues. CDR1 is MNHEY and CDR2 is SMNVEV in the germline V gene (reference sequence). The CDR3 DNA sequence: TGTGCCAGCAGCCTCGCGGGATCTTCCGGCGAGCAGTACTTC. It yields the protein CASSLAGSSGEQYF.

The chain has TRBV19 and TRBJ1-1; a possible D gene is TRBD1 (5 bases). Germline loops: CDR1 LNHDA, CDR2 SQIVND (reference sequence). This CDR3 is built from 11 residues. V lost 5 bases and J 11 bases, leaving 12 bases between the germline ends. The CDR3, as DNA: TGTGCCAGTAGTTCGTCAGGGCCGGCTTTCTTT. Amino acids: CASSSSGPAFF.

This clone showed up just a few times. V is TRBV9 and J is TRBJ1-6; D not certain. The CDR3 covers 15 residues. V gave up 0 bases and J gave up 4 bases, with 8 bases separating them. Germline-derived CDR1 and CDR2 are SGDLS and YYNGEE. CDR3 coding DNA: TGTGCCAGCAGCGTAGGTCAGCGTTATAATTCACCCCTCCACTTT. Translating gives CASSVGQRYNSPLHF.

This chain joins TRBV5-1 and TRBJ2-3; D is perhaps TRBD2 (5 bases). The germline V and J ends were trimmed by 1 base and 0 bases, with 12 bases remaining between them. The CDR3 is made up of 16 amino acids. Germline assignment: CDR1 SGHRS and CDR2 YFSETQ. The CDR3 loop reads CASSLPGLSSTDTQYF. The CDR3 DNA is TGCGCCAGCAGCTTGCCCGGACTCTCTAGCACAGATACGCAGTATTTT.

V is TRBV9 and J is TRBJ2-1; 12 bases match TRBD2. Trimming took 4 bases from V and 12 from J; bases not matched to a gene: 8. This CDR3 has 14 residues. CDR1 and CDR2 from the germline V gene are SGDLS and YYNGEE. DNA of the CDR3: TGTGCCAGCAGCCCCGGACTAGCGGGGCAGGGGCAGTTCTTC. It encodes CASSPGLAGQGQFF.

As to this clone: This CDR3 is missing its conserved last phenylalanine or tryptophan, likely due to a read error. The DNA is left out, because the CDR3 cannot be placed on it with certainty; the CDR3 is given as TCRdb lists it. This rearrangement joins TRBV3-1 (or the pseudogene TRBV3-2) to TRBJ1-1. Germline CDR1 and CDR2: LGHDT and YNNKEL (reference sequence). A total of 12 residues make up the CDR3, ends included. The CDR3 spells CASSQERRVFFS.

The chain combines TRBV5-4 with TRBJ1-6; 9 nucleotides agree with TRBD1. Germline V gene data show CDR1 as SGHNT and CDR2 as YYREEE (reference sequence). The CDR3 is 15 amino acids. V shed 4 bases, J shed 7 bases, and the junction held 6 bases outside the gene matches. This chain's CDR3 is CASSSGTGWNSPLHF. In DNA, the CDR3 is TGTGCCAGCAGCAGCGGGACAGGGTGGAATTCACCCCTCCACTTT.

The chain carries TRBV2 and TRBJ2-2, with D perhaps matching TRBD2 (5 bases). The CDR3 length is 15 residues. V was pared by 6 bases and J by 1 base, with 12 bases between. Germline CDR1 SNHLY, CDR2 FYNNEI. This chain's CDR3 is CASSSREENTGELFF. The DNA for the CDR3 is TGTGCCAGCAGCAGCCGGGAAGAGAACACCGGGGAGCTGTTTTTT.

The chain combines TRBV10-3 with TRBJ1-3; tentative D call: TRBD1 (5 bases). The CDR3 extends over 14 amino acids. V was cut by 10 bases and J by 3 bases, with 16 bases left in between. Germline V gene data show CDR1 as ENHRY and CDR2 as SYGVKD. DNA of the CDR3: TGTGCCACAGCTCAAGGGGCCTTTGGAAACACCATATATTTT. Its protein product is CATAQGAFGNTIYF.

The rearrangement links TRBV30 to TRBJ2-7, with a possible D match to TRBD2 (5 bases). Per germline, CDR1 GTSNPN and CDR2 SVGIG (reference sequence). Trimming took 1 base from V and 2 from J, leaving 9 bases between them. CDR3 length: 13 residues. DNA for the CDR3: TGTGCCTGGAGTGCCGGGATAGCCTACGAGCAGTACTTC. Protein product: CAWSAGIAYEQYF.

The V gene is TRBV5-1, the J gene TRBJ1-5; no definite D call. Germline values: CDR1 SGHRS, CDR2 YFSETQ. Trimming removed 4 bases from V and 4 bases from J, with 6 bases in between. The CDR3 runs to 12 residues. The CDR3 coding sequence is TGCGCCAGCAGCGACTTAAATCAGCCCCAGCATTTT. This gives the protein CASSDLNQPQHF.

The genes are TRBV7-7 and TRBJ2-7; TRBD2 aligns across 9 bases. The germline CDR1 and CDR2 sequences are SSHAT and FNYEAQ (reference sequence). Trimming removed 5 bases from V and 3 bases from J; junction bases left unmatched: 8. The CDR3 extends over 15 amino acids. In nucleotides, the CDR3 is TGTGCCAGCAGCCCGGGACTAGCATCGGACTACGAGCAGTACTTC. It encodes CASSPGLASDYEQYF.

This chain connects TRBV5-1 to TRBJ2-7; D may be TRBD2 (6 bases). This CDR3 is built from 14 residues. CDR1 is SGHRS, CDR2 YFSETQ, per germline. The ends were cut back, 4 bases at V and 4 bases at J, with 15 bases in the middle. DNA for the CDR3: TGCGCCAGCAGCCAGGGCCCGGAGGGGTACGAGCAGTACTTC. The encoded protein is CASSQGPEGYEQYF.

CDR3 region: CASTPDRGGNEQFF. The CDR3 nucleotides read TGTGCCAGCACTCCGGACAGGGGCGGCAATGAGCAGTTCTTC. This chain uses TRBV6-4 with TRBJ2-1; 9 bases agree with TRBD1. Per germline, CDR1 MRHNA and CDR2 SNTAGT. Germline trimming cut 7 bases from V and 6 bases from J; bases unmatched to any gene: 7. This CDR3 spans 14 amino acids.